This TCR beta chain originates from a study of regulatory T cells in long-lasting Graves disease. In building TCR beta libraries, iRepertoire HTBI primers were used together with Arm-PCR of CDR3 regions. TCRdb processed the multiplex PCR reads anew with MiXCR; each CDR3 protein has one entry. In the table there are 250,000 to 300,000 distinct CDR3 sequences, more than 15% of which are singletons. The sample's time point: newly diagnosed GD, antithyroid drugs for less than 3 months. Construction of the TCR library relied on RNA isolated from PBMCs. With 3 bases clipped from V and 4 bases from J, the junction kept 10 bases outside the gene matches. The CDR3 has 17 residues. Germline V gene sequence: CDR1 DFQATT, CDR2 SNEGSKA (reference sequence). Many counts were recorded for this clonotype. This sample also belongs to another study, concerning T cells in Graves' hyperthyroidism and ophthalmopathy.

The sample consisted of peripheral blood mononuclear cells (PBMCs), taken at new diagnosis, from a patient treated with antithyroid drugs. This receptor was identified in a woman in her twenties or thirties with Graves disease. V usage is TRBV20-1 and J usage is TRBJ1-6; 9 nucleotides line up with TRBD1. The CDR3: CSASGQGSDIYNSPLHF. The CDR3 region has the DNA TGCAGTGCTAGTGGACAGGGGTCCGATATTTATAATTCACCCCTCCACTTT.